The 26 T cell receptor beta chains below were found in one sample sequenced in a study of shared clonotypes between healthy human individuals (dated by TCRdb to 2018 to 2020). The library was made by the immunoSEQ multiplex PCR assay. This is the immuneACCESS table as TCRdb keeps it, with only in-frame sequences that have V and J called. A part of the clones is gone; compared with another copy, unresolved V genes explain less than half, and the rest is unexplained. Across this sample there are around 600,000 clones, with roughly 95% seen only once. About 0.11% of the sample comes from the top ten. CD8 naive samples were obtained by positive selection for CCR7 among CD45RO-negative cells, yielding a CD45RA+CCR7+ population from which TemRA cells were excluded. Sequencing was done on a sample of naive CD8+ T cells sorted from blood. This specimen's cell subset or site label, interpreted: CD45RA+CCR7+. These receptors originate from a woman aged 25 to 39 in good health.

The V call is TRBV7-9, the J call TRBJ2-5, with a tentative D call TRBD1 (6 bases). TRBJ2-7 matches the DNA end more closely, so the J call is doubtful. The germline gives CDR1 SEHNR, CDR2 FQNEAQ (reference sequence). The CDR3 is made up of 12 amino acids. The CDR3: CASSLMGAEQYF. CDR3 in DNA: TGTGCCAGCAGCTTAATGGGGGCCGAGCAGTACTTC.

This chain connects TRBV28 to TRBJ2-5; tentatively, D is TRBD2 (6 bases). The germline CDR1 and CDR2 sequences are MDHEN and SYDVKM. V was clipped by 6 bases and J by 5 bases, with 13 bases between them. CDR3 size: 13 residues. CDR3 amino acids: CASRMDGGETQYF. Here the CDR3 DNA reads TGTGCCAGCAGAATGGATGGAGGGGAGACCCAGTACTTC. Full variable domain (remainder filled in from reference TRBV28 and TRBJ2-5): DVKVTQSSRYLVKRTGEKVFLECVQDMDHENMFWYRQDPGLGLRLIYFSYDVKMKEKGDIPEGYSVSREKKERFSLILESASTNQTSMYLCASRMDGGETQYFGPGTRLLVL.

The V gene is TRBV27, the J gene TRBJ2-5; D is undetermined. The J call may be mistaken, given a closer DNA end match to TRBJ2-7. The germline CDR1 and CDR2 sequences are MNHEY and SMNVEV (reference sequence). CDR3 length equals 14 residues. This chain's CDR3 is CASSGDNGNYEQYF. CDR3 nucleotides: TGTGCCAGCAGTGGCGACAATGGGAACTACGAGCAGTACTTC.

The V and J genes are TRBV9 and TRBJ2-1; weak D call: TRBD1 (6 bases). The CDR3 loop spans 15 amino acids. Germline CDR1 reads SGDLS; CDR2 reads YYNGEE. Trimming removed 1 base from V and 7 bases from J, with 15 bases in between. CDR3 nucleotides: TGTGCCAGCAGCGTACAGGGGTGGGATACGAATGAGCAGTTCTTC. This translates into CASSVQGWDTNEQFF.

The chain recombines TRBV4-1 with TRBJ2-7; TRBD1 might be the D (6 bases). Germline CDR1 is MGHRA and CDR2 is YSYEKL. With 5 bases removed from V and 0 bases from J, the gap between germline ends came to 14 bases. CDR3 length: 15 residues. CDR3 bases: TGCGCCAGCAGCTATACGGCGGACAGCTCCTACGAGCAGTACTTC. Translating gives CASSYTADSSYEQYF.

The V gene is TRBV4-1, the J gene TRBJ2-7; 14 positions match TRBD2. The CDR3 extends over 19 amino acids. V shed 0 bases, J shed 6 bases, and the junction held 13 bases outside the gene matches. CDR1 and CDR2 from the germline V gene are MGHRA and YSYEKL. CDR3: CASSQDPTSGLAGEGEQYF. The CDR3 DNA is TGCGCCAGCAGCCAAGATCCCACCTCGGGACTAGCGGGAGAGGGCGAGCAGTACTTC.

The chain joins TRBV28 to TRBJ1-5; D is unresolved. This CDR3 has 14 amino acids. V lost 3 bases and J lost 0, with 6 bases in between. Looked up from germline, CDR1 is MDHEN and CDR2 is SYDVKM. The CDR3 region is CASSLWGSNQPQHF. The CDR3, as DNA: TGTGCCAGCAGTTTGTGGGGTAGCAATCAGCCCCAGCATTTT.

The chain carries TRBV28 and TRBJ2-3; TRBD2 matches at 11 bases. The junction had 8 bases not matched to a gene; V was cut back by 4 bases and J by 5 bases. The CDR3 consists of 16 residues. Germline lookup yields CDR1 MDHEN and CDR2 SYDVKM. In DNA, the CDR3 is TGTGCCAGCAGTTCCGAAACTAGCGGGAGTTTAGATACGCAGTATTTT. It specifies CASSSETSGSLDTQYF.

This sequence joins TRBV27 and TRBJ2-3, with 12 bases that match TRBD1. Trimming took 3 bases from V and 6 from J; bases not matched to a gene: 7. The CDR3 has 16 residues. Germline assignment: CDR1 MNHEY and CDR2 SMNVEV (reference sequence). The CDR3 DNA is TGTGCCAGCAGTTTTGGGACAGGGGGCGGCTTGGATACGCAGTATTTT. Translating gives CASSFGTGGGLDTQYF.

Written as DNA, the CDR3 is TGCAGCGTTGAAGATCCGGGCGGCGCGAACACCGGGGAGCTGTTTTTT. It is translated as CSVEDPGGANTGELFF. The gene calls are TRBV29-1 and TRBJ2-2, with D unclear. CDR3 length equals 16 residues. The ends were cut back, 0 bases at V and 0 bases at J, with 11 bases in the middle. In germline, CDR1 is SQVTM, CDR2 ANQGSEA.

The rearrangement joins TRBV28 to TRBJ2-7; 7 bases align to TRBD1. Unmatched junction bases numbered 8, after V lost 6 bases and J lost 0 bases. Germline CDR1 MDHEN, CDR2 SYDVKM. The CDR3 has 15 amino acids. Here the CDR3 DNA reads TGTGCCAGCAGCCGGACAGGCGAGGGCTCCTACGAGCAGTACTTC. This translates into CASSRTGEGSYEQYF.

The chain employs TRBV7-8 and TRBJ1-2; D remains ambiguous. V was clipped by 4 bases and J by 5 bases, with 17 bases between them. The CDR3 covers 15 residues. CDR1 is SGHVS, CDR2 FQNEAQ, per germline. Here the CDR3 DNA reads TGTGCCAGCAGCTCGCAGGACCAGAAAGAATATGGCTACACCTTC. This codes for CASSSQDQKEYGYTF.

The chain is built from TRBV4-2 and TRBJ2-5, with TRBD1 identical over 7 bases. The assigned J gene may be wrong: the sequence end matches TRBJ2-7 better. The CDR3 is 16 residues long. Germline V CDR1 and CDR2: LGHNA, YNFKEQ. The CDR3 reads CASSQAEGDSSYEQYF. The CDR3 DNA is TGTGCCAGCAGCCAAGCCGAGGGGGACAGCTCCTACGAGCAGTACTTC.

The V and J genes are TRBV28 and TRBJ2-3, with TRBD2 matching over 12 bases. This CDR3 spans 18 amino acids. Trimming at V came to 3 bases and at J to 5 bases, leaving 12 bases not matched to a gene. Looked up from germline, CDR1 is MDHEN and CDR2 is SYDVKM. CDR3 DNA sequence: TGTGCCAGCAGTTTGTCGCTAGCGGGAGGGCCGGTTCAAGATACGCAGTATTTT. Translated, it gives CASSLSLAGGPVQDTQYF.

The genes are TRBV18 and TRBJ2-7, with TRBD2 matching over 9 bases. The germline V gene has CDR1 KGHSH and CDR2 LQKENI. This CDR3 spans 15 amino acids. V shed 1 base, J shed 2 bases, and the junction held 3 bases outside the gene matches. The CDR3 coding sequence is TGTGCCAGCTCACCACTAGCGGGAGACACCTACGAGCAGTACTTC. It codes for CASSPLAGDTYEQYF.

The CDR3 DNA reads TGTGCCAGCACCTTAGCGGGACACTCCTACGAGCAGTACTTC. It translates to CASTLAGHSYEQYF. This chain links TRBV2 with TRBJ2-7; 8 bases fit TRBD2. The ends lost 7 bases at V and 0 bases at J; junction bases unmatched: 5. This CDR3 spans 14 amino acids. The germline V gene encodes CDR1 SNHLY and CDR2 FYNNEI.

The chain has TRBV5-6 and TRBJ1-1; a weak D match, TRBD1 (5 bases). The germline V gene encodes CDR1 SGHDT and CDR2 YYEEEE. The V and J ends lost 3 bases and 1 base respectively, with 13 bases between them. CDR3 length equals 15 residues. Written as DNA, the CDR3 is TGTGCCAGCAGCTCTAGGCGCGGGGGGAACACTGAAGCTTTCTTT. Translated: CASSSRRGGNTEAFF.

This sequence joins TRBV18 and TRBJ2-5; 10 positions match TRBD1. The germline CDR1 and CDR2 sequences are KGHSH and LQKENI. Losses at the gene ends were 0 bases for V and 4 bases for J; bases not matched to a gene: 8. The CDR3 is 17 residues long. The CDR3, as DNA: TGTGCCAGCTCACCACCAAAGGGACAGGGGTTTCGAGAGACCCAGTACTTC. Residues: CASSPPKGQGFRETQYF. Filled out from reference TRBV18 and TRBJ2-5, the complete variable domain reads NAGVMQNPRHLVRRRGQEARLRCSPMKGHSHVYWYRQLPEEGLKFMVYLQKENIIDESGMPKERFSAEFPKEGPSILRIQQVVRGDSAAYFCASSPPKGQGFRETQYFGPGTRLLVL.

V and J are TRBV2 and TRBJ2-1; 8 bases line up with TRBD1. The CDR3 covers 14 residues. V shed 3 bases, J shed 5 bases, and the junction held 3 bases outside the gene matches. CDR1 SNHLY and CDR2 FYNNEI come from the germline V gene. CDR3 nucleotide sequence: TGTGCCAGCAGTGAGGACAGGGCCAACAATGAGCAGTTCTTC. Its translation: CASSEDRANNEQFF.

The CDR3 DNA sequence: TGTGCCAGCAGTGAAGTGGCGACAGGGTATTTAGCTTTCTTT. Translation gives CASSEVATGYLAFF. The gene calls are TRBV6-1 and TRBJ1-1; TRBD1 aligns across 7 bases. Trimming removed 1 base from V and 10 bases from J; junction bases left unmatched: 9. Looked up from germline, CDR1 is MNHNS and CDR2 is SASEGT. The CDR3 length is 14 residues.

V usage is TRBV21-1 and J usage is TRBJ1-4; TRBD1, as called in the table, went unchecked against the DNA. TRBV21-1 is noted as a pseudogene. This CDR3 has 15 residues. The CDR3 sequence: CASSKGDRGGEKLFF. The CDR3 DNA follows: TGTGCCAGCAGCAAAGGGGACAGGGGTGGTGAAAAACTGTTTTTT.

The chain recombines TRBV5-1 with TRBJ1-2; the D is unclear. Germline V CDR1 and CDR2: SGHRS, YFSETQ. CDR3 size: 13 residues. V lost 1 base to trimming and J lost 3 bases, with 7 bases between them. The CDR3 protein is CASSLLGYYGYTF. CDR3 bases: TGCGCCAGCAGCTTGTTAGGTTACTATGGCTACACCTTC.

The chain combines TRBV5-1 with TRBJ1-1, with TRBD1 identical over 10 bases. This CDR3 region has 15 residues. The V gene's germline CDR1 is SGHRS and CDR2 YFSETQ. With 3 bases clipped from V and 3 bases from J, the junction kept 5 bases outside the gene matches. This CDR3 reads CASSWDRGDYTEAFF. The CDR3 nucleotides read TGCGCCAGCAGCTGGGACAGGGGTGATTACACTGAAGCTTTCTTT.

This clone occurred once. The chain combines TRBV6-6 with TRBJ1-5, with TRBD1 matching 7 bases. CDR3 length: 15 residues. The germline CDR1 and CDR2 sequences are MNHNY and SVGAGI (reference sequence). Germline trimming cut 4 bases from V and 9 bases from J; bases unmatched to any gene: 12. Written as DNA, the CDR3 is TGTGCCAGCAGTTTCGGACAGGATTATTTCCCGCCCCAGCATTTT. It yields the protein CASSFGQDYFPPQHF.

The chain combines TRBV27 with TRBJ1-1, with a possible D match to TRBD1 (5 bases). Germline-derived CDR1 and CDR2 are MNHEY and SMNVEV (reference sequence). The CDR3 is made up of 17 amino acids. V lost 3 bases and J 1 base, leaving 18 bases between the germline ends. DNA for the CDR3: TGTGCCAGCAGTTTTATTAGGCTAAAGGGACCGAACACTGAAGCTTTCTTT. This encodes CASSFIRLKGPNTEAFF.

The rearrangement uses TRBV11-2 and TRBJ1-1, with D maybe TRBD1 (6 bases). This CDR3 has 15 residues. From germline, CDR1 is SGHAT and CDR2 FQNNGV. V lost 5 bases to trimming and J lost 1 base, with 14 bases between them. CDR3 amino acids: CASSRAGVENTEAFF. Written as DNA, the CDR3 is TGTGCCAGCAGCCGTGCAGGGGTGGAGAACACTGAAGCTTTCTTT.